The entry below gives a single T cell receptor beta chain sequence along with its context. The entry originates in a study of blood T cell repertoires in COVID-19. About the research overall: Collection of acute and convalescent COVID-19 samples took place in the United States, Italy and Spain. The analysed material was cDNA or gDNA that came from T cells, B-cell-depleted T cells, or PBMCs.

There are 13 residues in the CDR3. The V gene lost 2 bases and the J gene lost 3 bases, with 9 bases spanning the gap. Germline V CDR1 and CDR2: SGHRS, YFSETQ. How the authors handled the data: How many nucleated cells were present was estimated from reference gene primer amplification. Sequencing used immunoSEQ multiplex PCR; TCRdb keeps in-frame clones, though not all of them. V and J calls and clone size are given by that table; D and trimming were obtained from the DNA. This sample yields a few hundred thousand clones, of which about 83% are seen a single time; approximately 1.2% belongs to the top ten.

The origin of this receptor is a woman in her fifties or sixties with acute or convalescent COVID-19. Sequencing used peripheral blood. The V call is TRBV5-1, the J call TRBJ2-7; possible D gene TRBD2, 5 bases. CDR3 nucleotide sequence: TGCGCCAGCAGCTTAAGGACTGGCTACGAGCAGTACTTC. Translated, it gives CASSLRTGYEQYF.